The sequence of this T cell receptor (beta chain) was determined in a study of blood T cell repertoires in COVID-19 (dated by TCRdb to 2019 to 2021). Some background on the complete study: The collaborator samples originated in the United States, Italy and Spain and spanned the acute and convalescent phases of COVID-19. Where HLA class I and class II types were available, the types were taken from metadata supplied by the sample provider, not from assay-based typing. The material from the prospective study consisted of cDNA or gDNA derived from T cells, B-cell-depleted T cells, or PBMCs. Sample metadata almost always included a de-identified subject ID, COVID-19 status, age in years and sex. The dataset comprised deeply sampled blood TCRbeta repertoires from subjects exposed to, actively infected with, or recovered from COVID-19. Samples were obtained from the ongoing ImmuneRACE study (first 160 participants) and from some 1,200 subjects provided by 6 global collaborators. A freely available public database, intended as a resource for researchers studying the immune response to SARS-CoV-2, is where the repertoires were released.

The research as a whole found: The quantity of clinical and demographic metadata differed by source and by participant and was supplied without curation.

The immunoSEQ Assay, a bias-controlled multiplex PCR, was used to amplify TCRbeta CDR3 regions from genomic DNA. Under the source paper's analysis protocol: Nucleated cell counts per sample were estimated from amplification of reference gene primers within the assay. To quantify the absolute abundance of each unique TCRbeta CDR3 rearrangement, sequence reads were collapsed and filtered. Productive Simpson clonality was computed per sample as the square root of Simpson's diversity index over productive rearrangements. As stored in TCRdb, this immuneACCESS dataset retains in-frame rearrangements with V and J assigned. A fraction of the clones does not appear; measured against another copy, unresolved V genes explain less than half of the discrepancy, and the remainder lacks a known reason. V and J calls and clone size come straight from that table; D and trimming were deduced from the DNA. Across this sample there are about 170,000 clones, with just under 95% seen only once. The top ten clonotypes cover roughly 5% of the sample.

As to this clone: Its specific antigen is unknown. The record has no base qualities; no much larger clone is one base away.

The collaborating institutions used their own protocols to collect whole blood in K2EDTA tubes. For TCRbeta analysis, collaborator samples were shipped as frozen whole blood, as isolated PBMCs, or as DNA extracted from either sample type. Sequenced material: peripheral blood. This TCR was recovered from a woman between 50 and 59 years old with acute or convalescent COVID-19.

The base sequence is TGTGCTAGTGGCCGACAAGACACTGAAGCTTTCTTT. The encoded protein is CASGRQDTEAFF. The rearrangement combines TRBV12-5 with TRBJ1-1; a confident D gene designation cannot be given. From the cysteine through the phenylalanine, the CDR3 covers 12 amino acids. Only CDR3 DNA remains: 36 bases, in frame from the first base. V is reduced by 6 bases and J by 3 bases, leaving a spacing of 8 bases between them. From the germline V gene, CDR1 is LGHNT and CDR2 is FRNRAP.